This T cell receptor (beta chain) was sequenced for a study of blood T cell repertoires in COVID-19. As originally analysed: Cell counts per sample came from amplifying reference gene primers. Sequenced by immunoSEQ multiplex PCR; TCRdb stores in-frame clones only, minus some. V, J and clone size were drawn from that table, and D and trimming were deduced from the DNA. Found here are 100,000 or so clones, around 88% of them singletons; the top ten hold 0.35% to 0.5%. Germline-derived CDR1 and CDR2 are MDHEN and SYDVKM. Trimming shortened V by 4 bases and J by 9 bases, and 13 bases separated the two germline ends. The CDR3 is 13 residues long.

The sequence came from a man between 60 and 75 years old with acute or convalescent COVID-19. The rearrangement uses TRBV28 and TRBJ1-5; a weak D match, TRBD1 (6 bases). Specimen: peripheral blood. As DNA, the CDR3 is TGTGCCAGCAGTTCCAGGGGTTTTCCGCCCCAGCATTTT. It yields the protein CASSSRGFPPQHF.